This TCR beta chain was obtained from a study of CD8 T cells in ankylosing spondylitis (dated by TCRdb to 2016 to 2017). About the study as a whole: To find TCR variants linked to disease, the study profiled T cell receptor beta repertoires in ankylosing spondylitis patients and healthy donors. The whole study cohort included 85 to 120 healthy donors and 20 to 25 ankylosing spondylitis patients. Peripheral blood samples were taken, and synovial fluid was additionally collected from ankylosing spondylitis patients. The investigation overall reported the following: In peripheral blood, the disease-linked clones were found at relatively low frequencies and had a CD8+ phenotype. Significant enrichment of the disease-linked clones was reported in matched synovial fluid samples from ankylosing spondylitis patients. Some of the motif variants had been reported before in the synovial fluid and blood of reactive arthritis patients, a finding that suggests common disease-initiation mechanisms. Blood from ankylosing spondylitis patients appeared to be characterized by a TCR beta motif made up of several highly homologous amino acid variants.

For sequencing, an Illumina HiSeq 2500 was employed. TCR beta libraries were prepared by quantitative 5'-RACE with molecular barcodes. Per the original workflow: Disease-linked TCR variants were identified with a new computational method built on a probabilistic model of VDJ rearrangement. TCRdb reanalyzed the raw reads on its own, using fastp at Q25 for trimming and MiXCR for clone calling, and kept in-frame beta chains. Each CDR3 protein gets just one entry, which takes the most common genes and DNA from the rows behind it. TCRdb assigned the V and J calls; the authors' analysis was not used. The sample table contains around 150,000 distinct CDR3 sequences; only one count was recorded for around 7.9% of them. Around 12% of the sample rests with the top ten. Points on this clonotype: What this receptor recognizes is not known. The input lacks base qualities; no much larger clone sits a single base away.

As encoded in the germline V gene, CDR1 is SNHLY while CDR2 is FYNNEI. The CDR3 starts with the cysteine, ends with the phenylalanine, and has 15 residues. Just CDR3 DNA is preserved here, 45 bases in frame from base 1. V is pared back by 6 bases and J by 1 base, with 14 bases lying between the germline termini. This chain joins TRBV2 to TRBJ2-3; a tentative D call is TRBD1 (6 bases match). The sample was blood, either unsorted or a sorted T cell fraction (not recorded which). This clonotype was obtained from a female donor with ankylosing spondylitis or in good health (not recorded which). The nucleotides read TGTGCCAGCAGGGGGCTGAGACAGGGCACAGATACGCAGTATTTT. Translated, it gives CASRGLRQGTDTQYF.